This T cell receptor beta chain was identified during a study of siplizumab effects on memory and regulatory T cells. V lost 6 bases and J lost 2, with 10 bases in between. This CDR3 spans 14 amino acids. Germline V gives CDR1 MDHEN, CDR2 SYDVKM. Comment on this clone: Antigen unknown.

Assay: immunoSEQ multiplex PCR; the TCRdb copy retains only in-frame clones and omits some. The sample records over 90,000 clones, 92% being singletons. Regarding the study as a whole: Treg-derived clones made up an average of approximately 70% of mappable alloreactive CD4+ clones with siplizumab and more than 25% in controls.

This chain links TRBV28 with TRBJ1-4; tentative D call: TRBD1 (5 bases). The TCR was taken from a human donor in good health. Material for sequencing was CD4+ T cells sorted from blood. Written as DNA, the CDR3 is TGTGCCAGCAGGACGGGACCGACTAATGAAAAACTGTTTTTT. Protein sequence: CASRTGPTNEKLFF.